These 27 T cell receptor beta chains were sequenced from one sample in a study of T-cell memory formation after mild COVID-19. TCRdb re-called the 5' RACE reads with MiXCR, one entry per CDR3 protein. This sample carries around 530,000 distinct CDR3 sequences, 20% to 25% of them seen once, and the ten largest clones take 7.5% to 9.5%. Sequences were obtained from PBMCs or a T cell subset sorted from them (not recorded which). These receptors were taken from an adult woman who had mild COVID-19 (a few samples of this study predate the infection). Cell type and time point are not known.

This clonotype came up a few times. The CDR3 DNA is TGCAGTGCTAGATGGCAGGGGACCAACGAGCAGTACTTC. Translating it yields CSARWQGTNEQYF. The chain couples TRBV20-1 to TRBJ2-7; D is perhaps TRBD1 (6 bases). Germline V gene sequence: CDR1 DFQATT, CDR2 SNEGSKA (reference sequence). This CDR3 has 13 amino acids. Trimming pared 2 bases from V and 5 bases from J, leaving 13 bases between.

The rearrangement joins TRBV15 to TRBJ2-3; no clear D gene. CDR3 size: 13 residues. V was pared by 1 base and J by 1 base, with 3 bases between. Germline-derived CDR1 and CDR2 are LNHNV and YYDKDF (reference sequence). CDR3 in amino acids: CATSRVGTDTQYF. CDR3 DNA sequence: TGTGCCACCAGCAGAGTAGGCACAGATACGCAGTATTTT.

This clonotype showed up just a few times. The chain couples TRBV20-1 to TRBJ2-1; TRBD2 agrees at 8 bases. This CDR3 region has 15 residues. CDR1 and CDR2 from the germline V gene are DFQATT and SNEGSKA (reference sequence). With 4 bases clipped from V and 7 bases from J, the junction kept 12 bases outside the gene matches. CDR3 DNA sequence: TGCAGTGCTACCCAGGCGGCGGGGGGAAGGAATGAGCAGTTCTTC. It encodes CSATQAAGGRNEQFF.

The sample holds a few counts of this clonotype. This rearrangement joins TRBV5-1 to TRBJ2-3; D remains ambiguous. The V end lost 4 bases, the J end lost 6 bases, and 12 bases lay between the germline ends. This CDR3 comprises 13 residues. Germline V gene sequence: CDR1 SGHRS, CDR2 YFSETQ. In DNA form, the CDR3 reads TGCGCCAGCAGCCATGTGGGGATGGATACGCAGTATTTT. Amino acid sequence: CASSHVGMDTQYF.

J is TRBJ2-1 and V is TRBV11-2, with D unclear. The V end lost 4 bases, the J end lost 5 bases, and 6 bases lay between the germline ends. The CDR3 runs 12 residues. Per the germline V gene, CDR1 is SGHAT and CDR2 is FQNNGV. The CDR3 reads CASSSSDNEQFF. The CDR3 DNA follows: TGTGCCAGCAGCTCCTCGGACAATGAGCAGTTCTTC.

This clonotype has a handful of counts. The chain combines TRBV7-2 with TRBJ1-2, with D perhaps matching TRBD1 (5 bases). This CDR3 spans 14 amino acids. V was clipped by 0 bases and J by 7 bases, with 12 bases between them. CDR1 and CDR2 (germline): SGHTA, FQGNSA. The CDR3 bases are TGTGCCAGCAGCTTAGCGCTCAGGGAAGGTGGCTACACCTTC. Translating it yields CASSLALREGGYTF. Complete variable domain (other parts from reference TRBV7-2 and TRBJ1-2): GAGVSQSPSNKVTEKGKDVELRCDPISGHTALYWYRQSLGQGLEFLIYFQGNSAPDKSGLPSDRFSAERTGGSVSTLTIQRTQQEDSAVYLCASSLALREGGYTFGSGTRLTVV.

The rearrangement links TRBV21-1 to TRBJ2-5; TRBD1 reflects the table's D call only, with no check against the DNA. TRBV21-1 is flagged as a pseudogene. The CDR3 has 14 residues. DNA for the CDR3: TGTGCCAGCTTAGGACATCAGTTAGGGGAGACCCAGTACTTC. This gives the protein CASLGHQLGETQYF.

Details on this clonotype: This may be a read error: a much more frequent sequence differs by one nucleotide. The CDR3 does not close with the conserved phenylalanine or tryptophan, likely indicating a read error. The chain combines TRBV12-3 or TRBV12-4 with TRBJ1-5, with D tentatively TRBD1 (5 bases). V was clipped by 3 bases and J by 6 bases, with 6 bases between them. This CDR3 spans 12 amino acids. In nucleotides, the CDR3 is TGTGCCAGCAGTTTTAGGGGTCAGCCCCAGCATCTT. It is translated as CASSFRGQPQHL.

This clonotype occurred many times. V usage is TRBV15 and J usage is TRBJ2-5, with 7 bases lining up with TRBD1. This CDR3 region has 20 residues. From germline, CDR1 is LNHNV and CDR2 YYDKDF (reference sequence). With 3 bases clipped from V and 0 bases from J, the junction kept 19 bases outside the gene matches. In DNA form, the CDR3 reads TGTGCCACCAGCAGTAGTAGCCCGGGACAGACATACTCGTACCAAGAGACCCAGTACTTC. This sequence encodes CATSSSSPGQTYSYQETQYF.

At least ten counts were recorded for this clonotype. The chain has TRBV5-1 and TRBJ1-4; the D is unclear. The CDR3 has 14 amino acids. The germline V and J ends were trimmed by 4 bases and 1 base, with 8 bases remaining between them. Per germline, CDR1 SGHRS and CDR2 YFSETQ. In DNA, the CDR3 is TGCGCCAGCAGCCCCTCGGGAACTAATGAAAAACTGTTTTTT. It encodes CASSPSGTNEKLFF.

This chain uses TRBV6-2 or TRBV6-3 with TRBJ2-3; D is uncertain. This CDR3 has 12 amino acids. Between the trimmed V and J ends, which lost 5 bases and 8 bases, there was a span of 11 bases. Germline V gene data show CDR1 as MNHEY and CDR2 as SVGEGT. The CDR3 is CASSEEYGTQYF. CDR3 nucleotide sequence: TGTGCCAGCAGTGAAGAATACGGTACGCAGTATTTT.

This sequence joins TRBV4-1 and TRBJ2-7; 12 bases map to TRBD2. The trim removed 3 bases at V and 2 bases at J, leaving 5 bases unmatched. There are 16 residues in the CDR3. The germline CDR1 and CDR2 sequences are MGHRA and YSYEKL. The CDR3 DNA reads TGCGCCAGCAGCCACCCACTAGCGGGGGGCGCCTACGAGCAGTACTTC. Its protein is CASSHPLAGGAYEQYF.

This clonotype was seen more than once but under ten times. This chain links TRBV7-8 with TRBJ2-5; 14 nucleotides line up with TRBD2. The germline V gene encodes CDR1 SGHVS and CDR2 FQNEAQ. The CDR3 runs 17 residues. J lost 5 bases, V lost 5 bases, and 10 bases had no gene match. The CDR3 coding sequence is TGTGCCAGCAGCGCCCTGACTAGCGGGAGGGCCGAGGAGACCCAGTACTTC. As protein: CASSALTSGRAEETQYF.

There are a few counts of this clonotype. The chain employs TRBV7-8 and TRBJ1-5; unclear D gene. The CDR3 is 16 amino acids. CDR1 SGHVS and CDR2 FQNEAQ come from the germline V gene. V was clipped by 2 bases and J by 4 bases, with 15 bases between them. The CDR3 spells CASSLSSWAGNQPQHF. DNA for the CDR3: TGTGCCAGCAGCTTATCTTCATGGGCAGGTAATCAGCCCCAGCATTTT.

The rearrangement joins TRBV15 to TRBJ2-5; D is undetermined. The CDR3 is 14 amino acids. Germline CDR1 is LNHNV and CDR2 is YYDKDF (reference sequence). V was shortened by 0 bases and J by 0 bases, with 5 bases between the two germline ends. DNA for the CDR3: TGTGCCACCAGCAGAGAATCGGACCAAGAGACCCAGTACTTC. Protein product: CATSRESDQETQYF.

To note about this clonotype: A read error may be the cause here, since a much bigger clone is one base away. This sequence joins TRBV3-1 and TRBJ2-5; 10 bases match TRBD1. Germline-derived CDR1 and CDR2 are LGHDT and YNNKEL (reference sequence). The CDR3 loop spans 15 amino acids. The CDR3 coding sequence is TGTGACAGCAGCCGGAGACAGGGGGCAAGAGAGACCCAGTACTTC. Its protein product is CDSSRRQGARETQYF.

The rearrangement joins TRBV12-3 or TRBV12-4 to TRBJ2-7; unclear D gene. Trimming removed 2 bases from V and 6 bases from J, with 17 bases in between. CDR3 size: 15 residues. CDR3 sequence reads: CASSLTRQTVREQYF. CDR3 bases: TGTGCCAGCAGTTTAACTCGTCAGACCGTTCGCGAGCAGTACTTC.

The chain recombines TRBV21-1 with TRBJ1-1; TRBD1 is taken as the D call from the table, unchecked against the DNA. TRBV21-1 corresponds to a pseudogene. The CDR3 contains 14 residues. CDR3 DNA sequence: TGTGCCAGCAACATGGACAGGGTCCGTCTTGGAGCTTTCTTT. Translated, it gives CASNMDRVRLGAFF.

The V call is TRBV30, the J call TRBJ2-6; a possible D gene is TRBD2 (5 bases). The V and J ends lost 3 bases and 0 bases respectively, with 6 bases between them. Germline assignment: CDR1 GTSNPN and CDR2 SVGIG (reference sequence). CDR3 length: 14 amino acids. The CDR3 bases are TGTGCCTGGAGGAGGGACTCTGGGGCCAACGTCCTGACTTTC. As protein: CAWRRDSGANVLTF.

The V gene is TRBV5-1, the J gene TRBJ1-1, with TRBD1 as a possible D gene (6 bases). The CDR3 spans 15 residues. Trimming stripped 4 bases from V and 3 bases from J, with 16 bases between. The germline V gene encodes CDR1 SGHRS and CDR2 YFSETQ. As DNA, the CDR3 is TGCGCCAGCAGCCCCAGGACAGACTCTCACACTGAAGCTTTCTTT. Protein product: CASSPRTDSHTEAFF.

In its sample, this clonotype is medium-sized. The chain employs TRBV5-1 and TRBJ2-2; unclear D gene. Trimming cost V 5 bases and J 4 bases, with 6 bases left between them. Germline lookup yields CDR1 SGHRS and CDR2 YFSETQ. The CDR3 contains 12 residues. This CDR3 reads CASSWVTGELFF. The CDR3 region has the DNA TGCGCCAGCAGTTGGGTCACCGGGGAGCTGTTTTTT.

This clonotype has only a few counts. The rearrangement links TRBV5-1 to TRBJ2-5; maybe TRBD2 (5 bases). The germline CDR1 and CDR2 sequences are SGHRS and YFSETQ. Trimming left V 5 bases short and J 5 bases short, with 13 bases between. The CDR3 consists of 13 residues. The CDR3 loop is CASRGQGGETQYF. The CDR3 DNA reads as TGCGCCAGCAGGGGCCAAGGCGGGGAGACCCAGTACTTC.

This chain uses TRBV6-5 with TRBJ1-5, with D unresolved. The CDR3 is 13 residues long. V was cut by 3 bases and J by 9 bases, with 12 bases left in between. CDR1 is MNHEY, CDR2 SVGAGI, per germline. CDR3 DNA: TGTGCCAGCAGTTATTCCCCCCCTGGGCCCCAGCATTTT. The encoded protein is CASSYSPPGPQHF.

The DNA of the CDR3 is TGTGCCAGCAGGGGCGGGGCAGTTGAAGCTTTCTTT. Translation: CASRGGAVEAFF. The rearrangement joins TRBV6-1 to TRBJ1-1; TRBD1 is a possible D gene (5 bases). V was shortened by 6 bases and J by 7 bases, with 12 bases between the two germline ends. This CDR3 has 12 amino acids. Germline assignment: CDR1 MNHNS and CDR2 SASEGT.

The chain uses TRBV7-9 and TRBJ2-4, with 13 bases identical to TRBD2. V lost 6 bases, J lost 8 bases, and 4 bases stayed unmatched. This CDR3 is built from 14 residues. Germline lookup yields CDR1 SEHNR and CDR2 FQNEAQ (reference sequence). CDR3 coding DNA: TGTGCCAGCAGTTGGACTAGCGGGAGCGACATTCAGTACTTC. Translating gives CASSWTSGSDIQYF. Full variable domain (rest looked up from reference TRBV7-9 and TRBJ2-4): DTGVSQNPRHKITKRGQNVTFRCDPISEHNRLYWYRQTLGQGPEFLTYFQNEAQLEKSRLLSDRFSAERPKGSFSTLEIQRTEQGDSAMYLCASSWTSGSDIQYFGAGTRLSVL.

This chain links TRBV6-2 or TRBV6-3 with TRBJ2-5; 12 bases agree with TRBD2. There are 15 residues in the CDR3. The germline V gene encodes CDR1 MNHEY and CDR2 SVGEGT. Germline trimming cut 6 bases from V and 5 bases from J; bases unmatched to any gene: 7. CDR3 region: CASSKGLAGIETQYF. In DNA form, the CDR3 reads TGTGCCAGCAGCAAAGGACTAGCGGGGATCGAGACCCAGTACTTC.

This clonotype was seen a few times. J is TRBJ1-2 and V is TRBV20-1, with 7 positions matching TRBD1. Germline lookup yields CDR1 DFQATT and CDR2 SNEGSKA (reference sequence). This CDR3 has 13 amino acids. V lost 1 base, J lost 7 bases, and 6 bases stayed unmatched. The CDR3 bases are TGCAGTGCTAGAGGACAGGGAGCGGTTGGCTACACCTTC. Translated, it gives CSARGQGAVGYTF.